This passage covers 4 T cell receptor beta chains from one sample sequenced in a study of human T cells and chemical hapten exposure. The sample's time point: patch test 3, about 24 weeks after DPC sensitization. The sample's treatment: therapeutic diphenylcyclopropenone sensitization with weekly scalp DPC. TCRdb re-called the RACE reads through MiXCR, storing one row per CDR3 protein. The sample has about 84,000 distinct CDR3 sequences; 10% to 14% are singletons. The specimen was whole blood, collected in connection with sensitization to the hapten diphenylcyclopropenone (DPC). The receptors were sampled from a woman between 45 and 60 years old with alopecia areata. Some clones in this sample may be carry-over from other donors' samples.

This clonotype has a count of ten or more. The chain is built from TRBV10-2 and TRBJ2-6; possible D gene TRBD1, 5 bases. Germline V gives CDR1 WSHSY, CDR2 SAAADI. The ends were cut back, 5 bases at V and 0 bases at J, with 8 bases in the middle. The CDR3 loop spans 15 amino acids. The CDR3 DNA is TGCGCCAGCAGTATGACAGCCTCTGGGGCCAACGTCCTGACTTTC. It codes for CASSMTASGANVLTF.

This chain links TRBV7-2 with TRBJ2-1, with 9 bases lining up with TRBD1. Trimming cost V 3 bases and J 8 bases; bases outside gene matches: 5. This CDR3 is 14 amino acids long. Per germline, CDR1 SGHTA and CDR2 FQGNSA. Written as DNA, the CDR3 is TGTGCCAGCAGCTTGTTCGGGACAGGGTATGAGCAGTTCTTC. Its protein product is CASSLFGTGYEQFF. Drawing the rest from reference TRBV7-2 and TRBJ2-1, the complete variable domain is GAGVSQSPSNKVTEKGKDVELRCDPISGHTALYWYRQSLGQGLEFLIYFQGNSAPDKSGLPSDRFSAERTGGSVSTLTIQRTQQEDSAVYLCASSLFGTGYEQFFGPGTRLTVL.

In this sample, this clonotype turned up a few times. The V and J genes are TRBV7-2 and TRBJ2-5; 11 bases align to TRBD2. Germline values: CDR1 SGHTA, CDR2 FQGNSA. CDR3 size: 15 residues. The V segment lost 3 bases and the J segment 5 bases; nucleotides outside the gene matches: 5. CDR3 protein: CASSFSSGRMETQYF. The CDR3 DNA is TGTGCCAGCAGCTTCTCTAGCGGGAGGATGGAGACCCAGTACTTC.

Notes on this clonotype: A read error may explain this, as a much larger clone is one base away. The chain carries TRBV9 and TRBJ2-1; TRBD2 agrees at 13 bases. Per germline, CDR1 SGDLS and CDR2 YYNGEE. The CDR3 is 17 amino acids. CDR3 residues: CANSETAPGLAGNEQFF. The CDR3 DNA is TGTGCCAACAGCGAAACAGCCCCGGGACTAGCGGGAAATGAGCAGTTCTTC.